These T cell receptor beta chains were read from a single sample in a study of blood T cell repertoires in COVID-19. The data were produced by immunoSEQ multiplex PCR, yet TCRdb's version contains in-frame clones alone and is incomplete. The sample consists of hundreds of thousands of clones, 85% to 90% of them appearing once. Sequencing used peripheral blood. These receptors came from a woman under 30 with acute or convalescent COVID-19. Each CDR3 is given with its conserved first and last residue. Each record gives: J gene, V gene, D gene, clone size, CDR3 DNA, CDR3 protein. The D gene is left open where the match is weak. Size tells how often a clone was seen (once, few, many) or the class of an expanded clone, and some rows leave it out.

>TRBJ1-5|TRBV6-5|TRBD1|.
TGTGCCAGCAGCCCGGGACAGAGGGCCAATCAGCCCCAGCATTTT
CASSPGQRANQPQHF
>TRBJ2-1|TRBV4-1|TRBD2|.
TGCGCCAGCAGCCCCACTTGGGCGGGGGCCTACAATGAGCAGTTCTTC
CASSPTWAGAYNEQFF
>TRBJ1-1|TRBV27|.|.
TGTGCCAGCAGTTTAGCAGGACTCATGAACACTGAAGCTTTCTTT
CASSLAGLMNTEAFF
>TRBJ1-1|TRBV5-1|.|.
TGCGCCAGCAGCTCGACACAGGGACCGCGGGGGGGCACTGAAGCTTTCTTT
CASSSTQGPRGGTEAFF
>TRBJ1-1|TRBV11-2|.|.
TGTGCCAGCAGCCGGACAGAATCAGGCTCTGAAGCTTTCTTT
CASSRTESGSEAFF
>TRBJ1-2|TRBV19|.|.
TGTGCCAGTAGTATAGGGTTCAGGCCTAACTATGGCTACACCTTC
CASSIGFRPNYGYTF
>TRBJ1-1|TRBV6-5|.|.
TGTGCCAGCACCTTTGGGGCAGGGATGAACACTGAAGCTTTCTTT
CASTFGAGMNTEAFF
>TRBJ2-2|TRBV2|.|.
TGTGCCAGCAGTGGTACTAGCATAGAGGCCGGGGAGCTGTTTTTT
CASSGTSIEAGELFF
>TRBJ1-5|TRBV19|.|.
TGTGCCACCGGACAGACTAGCAATCAGCCCCAGCATTTT
CATGQTSNQPQHF
>TRBJ2-1|TRBV14|TRBD2|.
TGTGCCAGCAGCCAAGCCGAGCGGGGGCACAATGAGCAGTTCTTC
CASSQAERGHNEQFF
>TRBJ1-2|TRBV7-3|.|.
TGTGCCAGCAGCTCCCCCCTTCAGTCTGGCTACACCTTC
CASSSPLQSGYTF
>TRBJ1-1|TRBV9|.|.
TGTGCCAGCACCCGACAGCATTGGAACACTGAAGCTTTCTTT
CASTRQHWNTEAFF
>TRBJ2-2|TRBV9|TRBD1|.
TGTGCCAGCAGCGTAGTAGGGGGCCGCACCGGGGAGCTGTTTTTT
CASSVVGGRTGELFF
>TRBJ2-4|TRBV7-2|TRBD1|.
TGTGCCAGCAGCTTTCGTTGGACAGGGGATTTAGTAGCCAAAAACATTCAGTACTTC
CASSFRWTGDLVAKNIQYF
>TRBJ1-6|TRBV5-8|.|.
TGTGCCAGCAGCTTCGAAGGGGTAAGGTCACCCCTCCACTTT
CASSFEGVRSPLHF
>TRBJ1-1|TRBV5-1|TRBD1|.
TGCGCCAGCAGCTCCGGGACAGGGTCCGGGACTGAAGCTTTCTTT
CASSSGTGSGTEAFF
>TRBJ1-2|TRBV7-9|TRBD1|.
TGTGCCGGAAGACAGGGGGCGAACTATGGCTACACCTTC
CAGRQGANYGYTF
>TRBJ2-2|TRBV4-3|.|.
TGCGCCAGCAGCCCCAGGGGGGACGCGAACACCGGGGAGCTGTTTTTT
CASSPRGDANTGELFF
>TRBJ1-1|TRBV4-1|.|.
TGCGCCAGCAGCCCAGGGGCTGAAGCTTTCTTT
CASSPGAEAFF
>TRBJ1-3|TRBV9|.|.
TGTGCCAGCAGCGTAGGGAACAGTCCTGGAAACACCATATATTTT
CASSVGNSPGNTIYF
>TRBJ1-5|TRBV24-1|.|few
TGTGCCACCAGTGGCGACGGGGTAGGTGGCAATCAGCCCCAGCATTTT
CATSGDGVGGNQPQHF
>TRBJ1-5|TRBV3-1/TRBV3-2|.|once
TGTGCCAGCAGCGCCGGCGGAGGGAGTCAGCCCCAGCATTTT
CASSAGGGSQPQHF
>TRBJ2-1|TRBV29-1|.|.
TGCAGCACCCGGGACACCAACTACAATGAGCAGTTCTTC
CSTRDTNYNEQFF
>TRBJ1-1|TRBV6-5|TRBD1|.
TGTGCCATCTATGACAGGGGAGGCACTGAAGCTTTCTTT
CAIYDRGGTEAFF
>TRBJ2-1|TRBV9|.|.
TGTGCCAGCAGCGTATACTCAAACAATGAGCAGTTCTTC
CASSVYSNNEQFF
>TRBJ2-1|TRBV27|TRBD2|.
TGTGCCAGCAGTCTCACTAGCGGGAGGTACAATGAGCAGTTCTTC
CASSLTSGRYNEQFF
>TRBJ1-2|TRBV15|TRBD1|.
TGTGCCACCAGCAGAGGACGGGACAGCCAGCATGGCTACACCTTC
CATSRGRDSQHGYTF
>TRBJ1-2|TRBV5-1|TRBD1|.
TGCGCCAGCAGCGACGCCTCGGGACAGCGATTTGATGGCTACACCTTC
CASSDASGQRFDGYTF
>TRBJ1-6|TRBV10-2|.|once
TGCGCCAGCAGTGAGCACAGGGACCCTTATAATTCACCCCTCCACTTT
CASSEHRDPYNSPLHF
>TRBJ2-2|TRBV29-1|TRBD1|.
TGCAGCGGAGGGACAGGGGGGGCCGGGGAGCTGTTTTTT
CSGGTGGAGELFF
>TRBJ1-5|TRBV24-1|TRBD1|.
TGTGCCACCAGTGATCCGGGACAGGGCGGTCAGCCCCAGCATTTT
CATSDPGQGGQPQHF
>TRBJ1-6|TRBV11-2|.|.
TGTGCCAGCAGGGATAGGGGTTCACCCCTCCACTTT
CASRDRGSPLHF
>TRBJ2-3|TRBV4-1|TRBD2|.
TGCGCCAGCAGCCAAGATCGGCCTAGCGGGTTATATACGCAGTATTTT
CASSQDRPSGLYTQYF
>TRBJ1-5|TRBV6-5|.|.
TGTGCCAGCACGAACTTGATGAGCAATCAGCCCCAGCATTTT
CASTNLMSNQPQHF
>TRBJ2-1|TRBV5-5|.|.
TGTGCCAGCAGCTTTATTTTAAGCTATACATCTAGCTCCTACAATGAGCAGTTCTTC
CASSFILSYTSSSYNEQFF